What follows are 7 T cell receptor beta chains derived from one specimen sequenced in a study of T-cell memory formation after mild COVID-19. TCRdb re-called the 5' RACE reads with MiXCR, one entry per CDR3 protein. The repertoire has around 470,000 distinct CDR3 sequences, about 19% of them found once; the top ten carry roughly 8%. The specimen was PBMCs or a T cell subset sorted from them (not recorded which). These receptors came from an adult woman who had mild COVID-19 (a few samples of this study predate the infection). Cell type and time point are not known.

This chain connects TRBV21-1 to TRBJ2-3; the table's D call of TRBD1 was not tested on the DNA. TRBV21-1 represents a pseudogene. The CDR3 consists of 17 residues. In nucleotides, the CDR3 is TGTGCCAGCAGCACCTACCGGGGGACAGGGGAACCAGATACGCAGTATTTT. Amino acids: CASSTYRGTGEPDTQYF.

The chain carries TRBV4-2 and TRBJ2-7; D may be TRBD1 (6 bases). V was shortened by 0 bases and J by 4 bases, with 10 bases between the two germline ends. From germline, CDR1 is LGHNA and CDR2 YNFKEQ. This CDR3 region has 14 residues. CDR3 bases: TGTGCCAGCAGCCAAGATCCCACAGGGTACGAGCAGTACTTC. This codes for CASSQDPTGYEQYF.

This clonotype was found a few times. The CDR3 spells CSARPTGSPNYGYTF. The CDR3, as DNA: TGCAGTGCTAGACCAACAGGGAGCCCTAACTATGGCTACACCTTC. The rearrangement joins TRBV20-1 to TRBJ1-2; TRBD1 is a possible D gene (6 bases). Germline CDR1 DFQATT, CDR2 SNEGSKA (reference sequence). Trimming shortened V by 2 bases and J by 0 bases, and 13 bases separated the two germline ends. The CDR3 loop spans 15 amino acids.

This clonotype was picked up a small number of times. The CDR3 is CAISWTLGDGYTF. The CDR3 nucleotides read TGTGCCATCAGTTGGACACTTGGAGATGGCTACACCTTC. This rearrangement joins TRBV10-3 to TRBJ1-2; D might be TRBD1 (5 bases). With 5 bases removed from V and 6 bases from J, the gap between germline ends came to 13 bases. The CDR3 totals 13 residues. The germline CDR1 and CDR2 sequences are ENHRY and SYGVKD.

The rearrangement uses TRBV12-3 or TRBV12-4 and TRBJ2-5, with 9 bases matching TRBD2. J was trimmed by 14 bases and V by 5 bases; bases with no gene match: 12. There are 13 residues in the CDR3. CDR3 in amino acids: CASSPTRASGVYF. The CDR3 nucleotides are TGTGCCAGCAGTCCCACCAGGGCTAGCGGGGTTTACTTC.

The chain employs TRBV24-1 and TRBJ2-5; tentative D call: TRBD1 (6 bases). V was pared by 0 bases and J by 2 bases, with 6 bases between. This CDR3 has 14 amino acids. Germline values: CDR1 KGHDR, CDR2 SFDVKD. The CDR3 coding sequence is TGTGCCACCAGTGATTTGGGACAGCAAGAGACCCAGTACTTC. It encodes CATSDLGQQETQYF.

This chain uses TRBV7-2 with TRBJ1-2; D not certain. Germline CDR1 reads SGHTA; CDR2 reads FQGNSA. The CDR3 is made up of 14 amino acids. V lost 4 bases and J 4 bases, leaving 13 bases between the germline ends. CDR3 DNA: TGTGCCAGCAGCTATAAAGCAGGAGGCTATGGCTACACCTTC. It is translated as CASSYKAGGYGYTF.